One T cell receptor (beta chain) is described in this entry. The antigen is not known. Time point specified: week 35, safety follow-up. Every vaccine dose comprised 300 ug of mutant IDH1 20-mer peptide plus topical imiquimod. The data were obtained in a study of a mutant IDH1 vaccine in newly diagnosed glioma. Repertoires were generated with immunoSEQ multiplex PCR, while TCRdb's copy carries only in-frame clones and drops some. The sample records over 30,000 clones, around 77% being singletons. Sequenced here: PBMCs, sampled from a glioma patient whose treatment included an IDH1 peptide vaccine. This receptor was taken from a woman aged 25 to 45 with glioma. Some clones in this sample may be carry-over from other donors' samples.

CDR3 amino acids: CAWSATGGVGNTIYF. For the CDR3, the DNA is TGTGCCTGGAGCGCGACAGGGGGCGTTGGAAACACCATATATTTT. The J gene is TRBJ1-3, the V gene TRBV30; 10 bases agree with TRBD1. From germline, CDR1 is GTSNPN and CDR2 SVGIG (reference sequence). The CDR3 loop spans 15 amino acids. The V and J ends lost 3 bases and 3 bases, in that order; junction bases with no gene match: 5.